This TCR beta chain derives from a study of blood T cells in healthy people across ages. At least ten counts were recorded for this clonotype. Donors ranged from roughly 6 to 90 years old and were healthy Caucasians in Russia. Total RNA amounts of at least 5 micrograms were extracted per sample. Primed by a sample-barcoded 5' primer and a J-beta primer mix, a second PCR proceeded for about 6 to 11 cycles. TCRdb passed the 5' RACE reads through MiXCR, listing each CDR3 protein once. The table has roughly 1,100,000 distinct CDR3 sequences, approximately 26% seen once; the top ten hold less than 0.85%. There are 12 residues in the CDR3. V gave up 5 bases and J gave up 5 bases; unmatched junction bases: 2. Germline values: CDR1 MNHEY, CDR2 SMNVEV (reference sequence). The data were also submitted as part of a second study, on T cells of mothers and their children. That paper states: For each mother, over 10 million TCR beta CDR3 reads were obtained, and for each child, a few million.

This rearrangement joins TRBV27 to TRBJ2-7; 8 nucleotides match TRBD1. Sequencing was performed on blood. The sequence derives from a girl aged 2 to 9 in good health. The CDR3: CASSTTGDEQYF. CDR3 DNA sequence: TGTGCCAGCAGTACGACAGGGGACGAGCAGTACTTC.